The TCR beta chain described here comes from a study of T cells in Graves' hyperthyroidism and ophthalmopathy. Background on the study: Peripheral blood was obtained at initial diagnosis, preceding any treatment. Study-wide results and caveats: Also found in blood were most expanded thyroid clonotypes above 0.001.

Amplified TCR beta CDR3 regions derived from RNA transcripts. A first-round RT-PCR of the TCR CDR3 used the HTBI primer set. TCRdb recomputed calls from the multiplex PCR reads with MiXCR, one row per CDR3 protein. This sample has about 510,000 distinct CDR3 sequences, with approximately 15% found just once. This clonotype showed up just a few times. The antigen remains unidentified. Germline trimming cut 2 bases from V and 4 bases from J; bases unmatched to any gene: 4. The germline gives CDR1 KGHSH, CDR2 LQKENI. The CDR3 loop spans 15 amino acids. Hyperthyroidism, newly diagnosed and lasting under 2 months, affected patients aged 18 to 65. Every diagnosis used clinical symptoms, serum thyroxine and TRAb, thyroid ultrasound and orbital computed tomography.

The TCR comes from a woman aged 40 to 50 with Graves' hyperthyroidism. The gene calls are TRBV18 and TRBJ2-2, with 7 bases fitting TRBD2. Sequenced input: blood. CDR3 coding DNA: TGTGCCAGCTCACCAGGACTAGAAGGCACCGGGGAGCTGTTTTTT. Translating it yields CASSPGLEGTGELFF. The whole variable domain, remainder taken from reference TRBV18 and TRBJ2-2, is NAGVMQNPRHLVRRRGQEARLRCSPMKGHSHVYWYRQLPEEGLKFMVYLQKENIIDESGMPKERFSAEFPKEGPSILRIQQVVRGDSAAYFCASSPGLEGTGELFFGEGSRLTVL.